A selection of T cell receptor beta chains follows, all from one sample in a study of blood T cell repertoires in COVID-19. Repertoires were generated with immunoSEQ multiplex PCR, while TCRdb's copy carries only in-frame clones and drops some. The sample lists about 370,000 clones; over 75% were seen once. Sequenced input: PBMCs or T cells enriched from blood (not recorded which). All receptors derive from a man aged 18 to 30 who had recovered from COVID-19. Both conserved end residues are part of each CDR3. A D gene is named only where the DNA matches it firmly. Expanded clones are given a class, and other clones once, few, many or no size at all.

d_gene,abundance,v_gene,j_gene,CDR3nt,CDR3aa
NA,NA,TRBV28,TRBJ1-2,TGTGCCAGCAGTGTTCCAGGGGTCTATGGCTACACCTTC,CASSVPGVYGYTF
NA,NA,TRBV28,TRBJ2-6,TGTGCCAGCACCAGACAGTACTCTGGGGCCAACGTCCTGACTTTC,CASTRQYSGANVLTF
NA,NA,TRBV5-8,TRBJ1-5,TGTGCCAGCAGCGGGACTGGAGGCAATCAGCCCCAGCATTTT,CASSGTGGNQPQHF
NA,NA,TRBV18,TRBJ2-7,TGTGCCAGCTCACCCGGACACGGAGAGCAGTACTTC,CASSPGHGEQYF
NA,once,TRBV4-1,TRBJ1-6,TGCGCCAGCACCTCCAGCGCCTTAAGCTCCTATAATTCACCCCTCCACTTT,CASTSSALSSYNSPLHF
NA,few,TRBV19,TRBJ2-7,TGTGCCACCTCGTCGGTGGGGGGAGGCTACGAGCAGTACTTC,CATSSVGGGYEQYF
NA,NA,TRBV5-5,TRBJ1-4,TGTGCCAGCAGTTTCCAGTATAATGAAAAACTGTTTTTT,CASSFQYNEKLFF
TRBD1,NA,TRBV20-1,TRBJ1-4,TGCAGTGCTAGTGGGACAGGCAATCCTAATGAAAAACTGTTTTTT,CSASGTGNPNEKLFF
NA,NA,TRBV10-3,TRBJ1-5,TGTGCCTCCCGGGACAACGGGAGCAATCAGCCCCAGCATTTT,CASRDNGSNQPQHF
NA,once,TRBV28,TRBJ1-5,TGTGCCAGCAGTTTGGCGACCTATGGCGGACCCCAGCATTTT,CASSLATYGGPQHF
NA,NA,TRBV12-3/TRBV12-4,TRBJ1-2,TGTGCCAGCAGCGCCGTCCTATATGGCTACACCTTC,CASSAVLYGYTF
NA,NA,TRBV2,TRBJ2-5,TGTGCCAGCAGTTTCGCAGGGAAAGAGACCCAGTACTTC,CASSFAGKETQYF
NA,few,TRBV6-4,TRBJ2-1,TGTGCCAGCAGTGAAACCGGGTCCTACAATGAGCAGTTCTTC,CASSETGSYNEQFF
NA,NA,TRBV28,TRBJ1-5,TGTGCCAGCACAACCGCGGAGGGGGGGTATCAGCCCCAGCATTTT,CASTTAEGGYQPQHF
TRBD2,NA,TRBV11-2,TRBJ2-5,TGTGCCAGCAGCGACCGCGGGGGGACGTCCCCAGAGACCCAGTACTTC,CASSDRGGTSPETQYF
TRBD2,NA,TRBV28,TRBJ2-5,TGTGCCAGCAGTTTATACCCTAGCGGGAGAAGGGAGACCCAGTACTTC,CASSLYPSGRRETQYF
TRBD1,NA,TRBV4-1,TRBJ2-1,TGCGCCAGCAGCCAAGATGGGACAGGGGCAGATGAGCAGTTCTTC,CASSQDGTGADEQFF
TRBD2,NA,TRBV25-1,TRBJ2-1,TGTGCCAGCAGTGATACCGGGACTAGCGGCAATGAGCAGTTCTTC,CASSDTGTSGNEQFF
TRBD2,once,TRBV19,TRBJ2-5,TGTGCCAGTAGGAGCGGGGGCTACCTTCAAGAGACCCAGTACTTC,CASRSGGYLQETQYF
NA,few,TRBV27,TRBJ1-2,TGTGCCAGCAGTTGGAGACAGTCTAACTATGGCTACACCTTC,CASSWRQSNYGYTF
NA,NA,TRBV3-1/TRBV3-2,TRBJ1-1,TGTGCCAGCAGCCAAAATCCAGGGATGAACACTGAAGCTTTCTTT,CASSQNPGMNTEAFF
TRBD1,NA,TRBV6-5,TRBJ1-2,TGTGCCAGCAGTTACTCGAGTAACAGGGGGTATGGCTACACCTTC,CASSYSSNRGYGYTF
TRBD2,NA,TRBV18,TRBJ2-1,TGTGCCAGCTCACCTTCCCTAGCGGGGGTGGACAATGAGCAGTTCTTC,CASSPSLAGVDNEQFF
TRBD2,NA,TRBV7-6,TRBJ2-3,TGTGCCAGCAGCTTTTCCGGACTAGCGGGGCCAGATACGCAGTATTTT,CASSFSGLAGPDTQYF
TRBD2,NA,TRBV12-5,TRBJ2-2,TGTGCTAGTGGCCAGATCCTCCGGACTAGCGGGAGTCTGAACACCGGGGAGCTGTTTTTT,CASGQILRTSGSLNTGELFF
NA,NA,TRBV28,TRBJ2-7,TGTGCCAGCAGTCCTGGGACAAGCAGCTCCTACGAGCAGTACTTC,CASSPGTSSSYEQYF